The 17 T cell receptor beta chains below come from one sample, sequenced in a study of human T cells and chemical hapten exposure. Time point denoted: patch test 2, 6 weeks after DPC sensitization. Treatment in this sample: therapeutic diphenylcyclopropenone sensitization with weekly scalp DPC. MiXCR was run by TCRdb on the RACE reads, yielding one entry per CDR3 protein. This table has just over 350,000 distinct CDR3 sequences, about 6% appearing once. The source was whole blood, collected in connection with sensitization to the hapten diphenylcyclopropenone (DPC). The source of these receptors is a woman younger than 30 with alopecia areata. Some clones in this sample may be carry-over from other donors' samples.

This clonotype showed up many times. This sequence joins TRBV6-5 and TRBJ1-5, with 7 bases matching TRBD1. The CDR3 is 14 amino acids. The germline V gene encodes CDR1 MNHEY and CDR2 SVGAGI. With V trimmed by 8 bases and J by 3 bases, 7 bases remained unmatched. For the CDR3, the DNA is TGTGCCAGCGGGACAGACGGACTCAATCAGCCCCAGCATTTT. Translated: CASGTDGLNQPQHF.

This clonotype has a count of ten or more. This chain connects TRBV28 to TRBJ1-6; D remains unclear. Germline assignment: CDR1 MDHEN and CDR2 SYDVKM. The CDR3 is 14 amino acids. V lost 5 bases and J 3 bases, leaving 8 bases between the germline ends. CDR3 region: CASSPTDYNSPLHF. CDR3 nucleotide sequence: TGTGCCAGCAGTCCAACTGACTATAATTCACCCCTCCACTTT.

This clonotype was picked up a small number of times. The chain joins TRBV2 to TRBJ2-3, with TRBD2 matching 11 bases. V was clipped by 6 bases and J by 1 base; unmatched bases: 3. This CDR3 is built from 15 residues. The V gene's germline CDR1 is SNHLY and CDR2 FYNNEI. CDR3 coding DNA: TGTGCCAGCAGGATGACTAGCGGGGGCACAGATACGCAGTATTTT. Translated: CASRMTSGGTDTQYF.

This clonotype turned up a few times. V usage is TRBV10-3 and J usage is TRBJ2-2; unclear D gene. Trimming stripped 2 bases from V and 5 bases from J, with 9 bases between. Germline CDR1 reads ENHRY; CDR2 reads SYGVKD. The CDR3 sequence is 14 residues long. DNA for the CDR3: TGTGCCATCAGTGAGAAGGGTGGAACCGGGGAGCTGTTTTTT. Its protein product is CAISEKGGTGELFF.

This clonotype was counted only a few times. This rearrangement joins TRBV4-2 to TRBJ1-5; a possible D gene is TRBD1 (5 bases). Trimming left V 0 bases short and J 1 base short, with 7 bases between. There are 15 residues in the CDR3. CDR1 is LGHNA and CDR2 is YNFKEQ in the germline V gene. The CDR3 coding sequence is TGTGCCAGCAGCCAAGATGGGGGAAGCAATCAGCCCCAGCATTTT. This encodes CASSQDGGSNQPQHF.

This clonotype was seen at least ten times. The V call is TRBV4-2, the J call TRBJ1-5; the D gene is possibly TRBD1 (6 bases). This CDR3 region has 14 residues. Germline CDR1 LGHNA, CDR2 YNFKEQ. The germline V and J ends were trimmed by 3 bases and 4 bases, with 10 bases remaining between them. The CDR3 spells CASSHPDRNQPQHF. CDR3 DNA sequence: TGTGCCAGCAGCCACCCGGACAGAAATCAGCCCCAGCATTTT.

This clonotype was detected a few times. The chain combines TRBV2 with TRBJ1-5; a possible D gene is TRBD1 (5 bases). V was shortened by 8 bases and J by 4 bases, with 15 bases between the two germline ends. This CDR3 has 14 amino acids. Germline CDR1 and CDR2: SNHLY and FYNNEI. As DNA, the CDR3 is TGTGCCAGCGGGCTCAGGACATCGAATCAGCCCCAGCATTTT. The encoded protein is CASGLRTSNQPQHF.

In this sample, this clonotype turned up many times. The chain is built from TRBV20-1 and TRBJ1-2; tentatively, D is TRBD1 (5 bases). Germline lookup yields CDR1 DFQATT and CDR2 SNEGSKA (reference sequence). The CDR3 is made up of 15 amino acids. Trimming cost V 0 bases and J 3 bases, with 14 bases left between them. CDR3 bases: TGCAGTGCTAGAGATGAAAGAGGGGCCTACTATGGCTACACCTTC. This sequence encodes CSARDERGAYYGYTF.

There are many counts of this clonotype. The chain joins TRBV7-6 to TRBJ1-3, with 7 bases aligning to TRBD1. The CDR3 runs 14 residues. With V trimmed by 5 bases and J by 3 bases, 4 bases remained unmatched. Germline loops: CDR1 SGHVS, CDR2 FNYEAQ. CDR3 loop: CASSPRQGGNTIYF. The DNA for the CDR3 is TGTGCCAGCAGCCCTAGACAGGGTGGAAACACCATATATTTT.

A word on this clonotype: This is likely an artifact of a read error, given a far larger clone one base away. The CDR3 DNA sequence: TGTGCCAGCAGCTTAGGACAGAACACTGAAACTTTCTTT. Protein: CASSLGQNTETFF. This chain links TRBV7-6 with TRBJ1-1, with D possibly matching TRBD1 (5 bases). This CDR3 region has 13 residues. Germline V gives CDR1 SGHVS, CDR2 FNYEAQ.

This clonotype has more than one count but fewer than ten. V and J are TRBV3-1 and TRBJ1-2, with D uncertain. V was cut by 0 bases and J by 2 bases, with 10 bases left in between. The germline V gene encodes CDR1 LGHDT and CDR2 YNNKEL (reference sequence). The CDR3 contains 15 residues. DNA for the CDR3: TGTGCCAGCAGCCAAGAGCCCGCAGCCAACTATGGCTACACCTTC. Translating it yields CASSQEPAANYGYTF. Combining the CDR3 with reference TRBV3-1 and TRBJ1-2 gives the whole variable domain DTAVSQTPKYLVTQMGNDKSIKCEQNLGHDTMYWYKQDSKKFLKIMFSYNNKELIINETVPNRFSPKSPDKAHLNLHINSLELGDSAVYFCASSQEPAANYGYTFGSGTRLTVV.

This clonotype was counted between two and nine times. The rearrangement joins TRBV29-1 to TRBJ2-5, with D perhaps TRBD2 (5 bases). V lost 6 bases, J lost 9 bases, and 11 bases lay in between. Germline V lookup: CDR1 SQVTM, CDR2 ANQGSEA. The CDR3 extends over 10 amino acids. This chain's CDR3 is CSVRDGAQYF. The DNA of the CDR3 is TGCAGCGTCCGAGACGGGGCCCAGTACTTC.

This clonotype was counted at least ten times. V usage is TRBV4-1 and J usage is TRBJ1-1, with 7 bases that match TRBD1. The CDR3 sequence is 15 residues long. Germline CDR1 is MGHRA and CDR2 is YSYEKL. The trim removed 4 bases at V and 1 base at J, leaving 6 bases unmatched. The chain's CDR3 is CASSLTQGQNTEAFF. The CDR3, as DNA: TGCGCCAGCAGCCTGACACAGGGGCAGAACACTGAAGCTTTCTTT.

This clonotype was picked up a small number of times. This chain uses TRBV5-5 with TRBJ2-4; D not certain. CDR3 length: 14 amino acids. Germline V lookup: CDR1 SGHKS, CDR2 YYEKEE (reference sequence). Trimming took off 4 bases at V and 8 bases at J, with 16 bases between the two ends. The CDR3 loop reads CASSADAQGYIQYF. The DNA of the CDR3 is TGTGCCAGCAGCGCGGACGCCCAAGGGTACATTCAGTACTTC. Looking up the rest from reference TRBV5-5 and TRBJ2-4 gives the full variable domain: DAGVTQSPTHLIKTRGQQVTLRCSPISGHKSVSWYQQVLGQGPQFIFQYYEKEERGRGNFPDRFSARQFPNYSSELNVNALLLGDSALYLCASSADAQGYIQYFGAGTRLSVL.

This clonotype was counted many times. The rearrangement uses TRBV3-1 and TRBJ2-3; perhaps D is TRBD1 or TRBD2 (5 bases each). The CDR3 loop spans 15 amino acids. The germline V and J ends were trimmed by 0 bases and 3 bases, with 10 bases remaining between them. CDR1 and CDR2 from the germline V gene are LGHDT and YNNKEL (reference sequence). CDR3 sequence (DNA): TGTGCCAGCAGCCAAGAAGGATGGGGGACAGATACGCAGTATTTT. Translation: CASSQEGWGTDTQYF.

The table lists this clonotype with many counts. The chain links TRBV3-1 to TRBJ1-2; no clear D gene. CDR1 LGHDT and CDR2 YNNKEL come from the germline V gene (reference sequence). V was pared by 0 bases and J by 7 bases, with 6 bases between. This CDR3 spans 12 amino acids. The CDR3 is CASSQEGSGYTF. The CDR3 nucleotides are TGTGCCAGCAGCCAAGAAGGAAGTGGCTACACCTTC.

Ten or more counts support this clonotype. The V and J genes are TRBV28 and TRBJ1-2; no clear D. V lost 6 bases and J lost 8, with 10 bases in between. The CDR3 is made up of 11 amino acids. Per germline, CDR1 MDHEN and CDR2 SYDVKM. CDR3 nucleotides: TGTGCCAGCAGCTCCCCGACGGGCTACACCTTC. Amino acid sequence: CASSSPTGYTF.